Listed here are 27 T cell receptor beta chains from one sample, sequenced in a study of vaccination effects on CD4 cells after COVID-19. Investigators separated out CD4+ T cells once around eleven days of culture had passed. Each person got two doses of an mRNA SARS-CoV-2 vaccine, BNT162b2 or mRNA-1273. Clones were read by immunoSEQ multiplex PCR, and TCRdb kept only the in-frame ones, dropping some. The data show 40,000 or so clones, around 70% seen once. The antigens for these receptors are not known. The input for sequencing was CD4+ T cells from PBMCs cultured without peptide, taken after COVID-19 vaccination. All receptors derive from a human donor who received a COVID-19 vaccine.

This clone was counted between two and nine times. This rearrangement joins TRBV28 to TRBJ1-6; 7 nucleotides agree with TRBD1. The CDR3 has 15 amino acids. Losses at the gene ends were 6 bases for V and 9 bases for J; bases not matched to a gene: 11. Germline V gene lookup returns CDR1 MDHEN and CDR2 SYDVKM. The CDR3 sequence: CASSPPTGSRSPLHF. The CDR3 DNA reads as TGTGCCAGCAGCCCTCCGACAGGGTCGCGTTCACCCCTCCACTTT.

The genes are TRBV20-1 and TRBJ2-1; the D call may be TRBD1 or TRBD2 (5 bases each). Trimming took 5 bases from V and 7 from J, leaving 9 bases between them. Germline assignment: CDR1 DFQATT and CDR2 SNEGSKA (reference sequence). The CDR3 has 11 amino acids. For the CDR3, the DNA is TGCAGTGCTGGGACCGCGAATGAGCAGTTCTTC. Translation: CSAGTANEQFF.

The CDR3 nucleotides read TGCGCCAGCAGCTCCGGGGAGGGGGGGGCCGGGGCCAACGTCCTGACTTTC. Translation gives CASSSGEGGAGANVLTF. V usage is TRBV5-1 and J usage is TRBJ2-6, with D tentatively TRBD2 (7 bases). Germline V gene data show CDR1 as SGHRS and CDR2 as YFSETQ. The CDR3 sequence is 17 residues long. The V gene lost 3 bases and the J gene lost 4 bases, with 17 bases spanning the gap.

The chain is built from TRBV3-1 (or the pseudogene TRBV3-2) and TRBJ2-7; D might be TRBD1 or TRBD2, each matching 6 bases. CDR3 size: 16 residues. Germline values: CDR1 LGHDT, CDR2 YNNKEL (reference sequence). Trimming shortened V by 1 base and J by 11 bases, and 24 bases separated the two germline ends. The CDR3 reads CASSQVPRGSGRREYF. CDR3 DNA: TGTGCCAGCAGCCAAGTTCCAAGGGGGTCAGGGAGGCGTGAGTACTTC.

The J gene is TRBJ2-2, the V gene TRBV5-1, with D tentatively TRBD1 (7 bases). With 1 base removed from V and 4 bases from J, the gap between germline ends came to 11 bases. This CDR3 spans 15 amino acids. CDR1 and CDR2 from the germline V gene are SGHRS and YFSETQ. The CDR3 coding sequence is TGCGCCAGCAGCTTGATGCAGGGGGGCACCGGGGAGCTGTTTTTT. Translated, it gives CASSLMQGGTGELFF.

This chain links TRBV19 with TRBJ1-1; D unresolved. Germline CDR1 is LNHDA and CDR2 is SQIVND (reference sequence). The germline V and J ends were trimmed by 6 bases and 1 base, with 6 bases remaining between them. The CDR3 is 12 residues long. For the CDR3, the DNA is TGTGCCAGTAGGGCGAGGAACACTGAAGCTTTCTTT. As protein: CASRARNTEAFF.

The chain employs TRBV18 and TRBJ2-7; 7 positions match TRBD1. The CDR3 runs to 13 residues. V lost 6 bases to trimming and J lost 3 bases; unmatched junction nucleotides: 5. CDR1 and CDR2 (germline): KGHSH, LQKENI. CDR3 sequence reads: CASSRDSFYEQYF. In nucleotides, the CDR3 is TGTGCCAGCTCCCGGGACAGCTTCTACGAGCAGTACTTC.

The chain links TRBV19 to TRBJ2-3; 11 bases fit TRBD2. The CDR3 has 16 residues. Germline trimming cut 4 bases from V and 2 bases from J; bases unmatched to any gene: 5. Germline CDR1 reads LNHDA; CDR2 reads SQIVND (reference sequence). CDR3 sequence: CASSSGLAGPTDTQYF. CDR3 sequence (DNA): TGTGCCAGTAGTAGCGGACTAGCGGGCCCCACAGATACGCAGTATTTT.

This clone was observed a few times. The chain employs TRBV2 and TRBJ1-3; no firm D call. Trimming removed 4 bases from V and 3 bases from J, with 10 bases in between. Germline V gene data show CDR1 as SNHLY and CDR2 as FYNNEI. This CDR3 is built from 14 residues. This CDR3 is CASSGSRNGNTIYF. CDR3 coding DNA: TGTGCCAGCAGTGGGAGTAGGAATGGAAACACCATATATTTT.

This clone showed up just a few times. The chain couples TRBV19 to TRBJ1-2; TRBD1 might be the D (6 bases). Trimming took off 5 bases at V and 4 bases at J, with 17 bases between the two ends. In germline, CDR1 is LNHDA, CDR2 SQIVND (reference sequence). The CDR3 runs 15 residues. Written as DNA, the CDR3 is TGTGCCAGTAGTTCTATGACAGGCTACGGCTATGGCTACACCTTC. It codes for CASSSMTGYGYGYTF. Full variable domain (remainder filled in from reference TRBV19 and TRBJ1-2): DGGITQSPKYLFRKEGQNVTLSCEQNLNHDAMYWYRQDPGQGLRLIYYSQIVNDFQKGDIAEGYSVSREKKESFPLTVTSAQKNPTAFYLCASSSMTGYGYGYTFGSGTRLTVV.

The chain joins TRBV19 to TRBJ2-7; D might be TRBD2 (6 bases). The germline gives CDR1 LNHDA, CDR2 SQIVND (reference sequence). The CDR3 runs to 16 residues. V lost 0 bases, J lost 4 bases, and 16 bases lay in between. The CDR3 sequence is CASSIDAGPGGYEQYF. The CDR3 bases are TGTGCCAGTAGTATAGACGCGGGGCCCGGGGGTTACGAGCAGTACTTC.

This rearrangement joins TRBV9 to TRBJ1-1; tentative D call: TRBD1 (5 bases). The V gene's germline CDR1 is SGDLS and CDR2 YYNGEE. The V end lost 0 bases, the J end lost 4 bases, and 10 bases lay between the germline ends. CDR3 length: 14 amino acids. The CDR3 nucleotides read TGTGCCAGCAGCGTAGGACCCACAGGCACTGAAGCTTTCTTT. Translated, it gives CASSVGPTGTEAFF.

The V and J genes are TRBV10-2 and TRBJ1-5; 7 bases map to TRBD1. The CDR3 is made up of 13 amino acids. Germline V CDR1 and CDR2: WSHSY, SAAADI. J gave up 6 bases and V 6 bases, and 5 bases lay outside the gene matches. CDR3: CASRVGGGQPQHF. In nucleotides, the CDR3 is TGCGCCAGCAGGGTAGGGGGCGGTCAGCCCCAGCATTTT.

DNA for the CDR3: TGCGCCAGCAGCTTGGGGACAGCGGGGGGGCGTTACAATGAGCAGTTCTTC. Translating it yields CASSLGTAGGRYNEQFF. V and J are TRBV5-1 and TRBJ2-1; 10 positions match TRBD2. The CDR3 consists of 17 residues. V lost 0 bases, J lost 4 bases, and 7 bases stayed unmatched. Per germline, CDR1 SGHRS and CDR2 YFSETQ.

The J gene is TRBJ2-1, the V gene TRBV7-2, with no clear D. This CDR3 spans 15 amino acids. The germline V and J ends were trimmed by 4 bases and 5 bases, with 15 bases remaining between them. Germline CDR1 reads SGHTA; CDR2 reads FQGNSA. This CDR3 reads CASSSFRTLNNEQFF. The CDR3 DNA is TGTGCCAGCAGCTCCTTCAGGACGCTAAACAATGAGCAGTTCTTC.

The chain is built from TRBV25-1 and TRBJ2-5; 8 bases map to TRBD2. The V gene's germline CDR1 is MGHDK and CDR2 SYGVNS. J was trimmed by 4 bases and V by 2 bases; bases with no gene match: 6. The CDR3 runs 15 residues. CDR3 amino acids: CASSEPRGGRETQYF. The CDR3 DNA reads TGTGCCAGCAGTGAACCCCGGGGGGGGCGAGAGACCCAGTACTTC.

The chain joins TRBV5-1 to TRBJ2-6; 8 nucleotides agree with TRBD1. V trimming: 4 bases; J trimming: 0 bases; junction bases outside the gene matches: 6. The CDR3 totals 17 residues. The germline V gene encodes CDR1 SGHRS and CDR2 YFSETQ. The CDR3 is CASSHGTGGSGANVLTF. CDR3 in DNA: TGCGCCAGCAGCCACGGGACAGGCGGCTCTGGGGCCAACGTCCTGACTTTC.

This clone was seen a few times. The genes are TRBV9 and TRBJ1-2; D gene uncertain. V was cut by 0 bases and J by 3 bases, with 9 bases left in between. The CDR3 has 14 residues. The germline gives CDR1 SGDLS, CDR2 YYNGEE. CDR3 loop: CASSVEAAHYGYTF. CDR3 nucleotide sequence: TGTGCCAGCAGCGTAGAGGCGGCCCACTATGGCTACACCTTC.

The V and J genes are TRBV6-1 and TRBJ1-4; D may be TRBD1 (5 bases). The germline gives CDR1 MNHNS, CDR2 SASEGT. V lost 4 bases and J lost 7, with 19 bases in between. The CDR3 is made up of 16 amino acids. In DNA form, the CDR3 reads TGTGCCAGCAGTGGATGGGACGGAACAAAGGCTGAAAAACTGTTTTTT. Amino acid sequence: CASSGWDGTKAEKLFF.

V gene TRBV29-1 combines with J gene TRBJ1-1; 7 positions match TRBD1. From germline, CDR1 is SQVTM and CDR2 ANQGSEA. The J segment lost 4 bases and the V segment lost 6 bases, leaving 11 bases of the junction unmatched. The CDR3 is made up of 14 amino acids. The CDR3 is CSVRQGGSGTEAFF. The CDR3 nucleotides are TGCAGCGTCCGACAGGGAGGATCGGGCACTGAAGCTTTCTTT.

In nucleotides, the CDR3 is TGTGCCAGCAGAATCAAGGGAAGCTCTGGAAACACCATATATTTT. Its translation: CASRIKGSSGNTIYF. The chain joins TRBV6-4 to TRBJ1-3; D gene unclear. Trimming took off 6 bases at V and 0 bases at J, with 12 bases between the two ends. Germline-derived CDR1 and CDR2 are MRHNA and SNTAGT. The CDR3 sequence is 15 residues long.

The chain carries TRBV18 and TRBJ2-7, with a tentative D call TRBD2 (5 bases). CDR1 and CDR2 (germline): KGHSH, LQKENI. Trimming shortened V by 3 bases and J by 5 bases, and 11 bases separated the two germline ends. The CDR3 has 13 residues. CDR3 in amino acids: CASSPLQRDEQYF. The CDR3 DNA sequence: TGTGCCAGCTCACCGCTTCAGAGGGACGAGCAGTACTTC.

The rearrangement links TRBV2 to TRBJ1-6, with no clear D. The germline V gene has CDR1 SNHLY and CDR2 FYNNEI. The length of the CDR3 is 12 residues. V dropped 5 bases and J dropped 13 bases, with 12 bases sitting between them. The CDR3 protein is CASSWDSPPLHF. CDR3 DNA: TGTGCCAGCAGTTGGGATTCACCCCCCCTCCACTTT.

The rearrangement joins TRBV5-1 to TRBJ2-5; D is possibly TRBD1 (6 bases). Trimming removed 4 bases at V and 5 bases at J, with 21 bases between. The CDR3 runs to 16 residues. Per germline, CDR1 SGHRS and CDR2 YFSETQ. CDR3 in amino acids: CASSAGAGGSGETQYF. DNA of the CDR3: TGCGCCAGCAGCGCCGGGGCTGGGGGCTCAGGGGAGACCCAGTACTTC.

The chain combines TRBV6-6 with TRBJ2-2; D remains unclear. V gave up 7 bases and J gave up 1 base, with 4 bases separating them. CDR3 length: 12 residues. Germline V lookup: CDR1 MNHNY, CDR2 SVGAGI (reference sequence). CDR3 in amino acids: CASKKNTGELFF. The CDR3 DNA sequence: TGTGCCAGCAAGAAGAACACCGGGGAGCTGTTTTTT.

The chain has TRBV29-1 and TRBJ1-5; 7 positions match TRBD1. CDR3 length equals 11 residues. Germline assignment: CDR1 SQVTM and CDR2 ANQGSEA. V shed 4 bases and J 12 bases; nucleotides not matched to a gene: 6. The CDR3 sequence is CSVGLDRVQHF. In DNA form, the CDR3 reads TGCAGCGTTGGCTTAGACAGGGTCCAGCATTTT.

The J gene is TRBJ2-5, the V gene TRBV14, with 7 nucleotides matching TRBD2. Germline V lookup: CDR1 SGHDN, CDR2 FVKESK. This CDR3 spans 16 amino acids. Trimming cost V 1 base and J 2 bases; bases outside gene matches: 7. This chain's CDR3 is CASSQVPASGQETQYF. Written as DNA, the CDR3 is TGTGCCAGCAGCCAAGTTCCGGCTAGCGGACAAGAGACCCAGTACTTC.